This is a list of T cell receptor beta chains from one sample in a study of a mutant IDH1 vaccine in newly diagnosed glioma. The method was immunoSEQ multiplex PCR; TCRdb's version includes in-frame clones alone and lacks a portion of them. The table records tens of thousands of clones, under 85% of them present only once. These receptors' targets are unknown. Source: PBMCs, taken from a glioma patient whose treatment included an IDH1 peptide vaccine. These receptors were taken from a middle-aged man with glioma. The CDR3 runs from the conserved cysteine through the conserved F or W. A D gene is named only where the DNA matches it firmly. A clone size is listed for some rows: how often the clone was seen (once, few, many), or a class if it is expanded.

clone_size d_call j_call v_call cdr3_aa cdr3_nt
NA NA TRBJ2-7 TRBV19 CASSIDGDEQYF TGTGCCAGTAGTATAGACGGGGACGAGCAGTACTTC
NA NA TRBJ2-7 TRBV7-2 CASSLGNTYEQYF TGTGCCAGCAGCTTAGGGAATACCTACGAGCAGTACTTC
NA NA TRBJ2-3 TRBV27 CASSLFALASTDTQYF TGTGCCAGCAGTTTATTCGCACTAGCTTCAACAGATACGCAGTATTTT
NA NA TRBJ2-3 TRBV27 CASGEARPEDTQYF TGTGCCTCGGGAGAGGCGCGTCCCGAGGATACGCAGTATTTT
NA TRBD2 TRBJ2-1 TRBV20-1 CSGTSGVEQFF TGCAGCGGAACTAGCGGTGTTGAGCAGTTCTTC
NA TRBD1 TRBJ2-7 TRBV30 CAWSNPHQGANF TGTGCCTGGAGTAACCCTCACCAGGGGGCGAACTTC
once TRBD1 TRBJ1-2 TRBV7-9 CASTGSQGAQGYTF TGTGCCAGCACCGGATCTCAGGGGGCGCAAGGCTACACCTTC
NA NA TRBJ2-5 TRBV6-4 CASSDVEGGTQYF TGTGCCAGCAGTGACGTGGAGGGTGGGACCCAGTACTTC
few TRBD1 TRBJ2-7 TRBV10-1 CASSRTGSATYSEQYF TGCGCCAGCAGTCGGACAGGTTCAGCTACCTACTCCGAGCAGTACTTC
NA TRBD1 TRBJ1-1 TRBV28 CASSFGTDEAFF TGTGCCAGCAGCTTCGGGACAGACGAAGCTTTCTTT
few NA TRBJ1-5 TRBV7-6 CASSETGPGQPQHF TGTGCCAGCAGCGAAACAGGGCCGGGCCAGCCCCAGCATTTT
NA NA TRBJ1-2 TRBV10-3 CAISELQGEDGYTF TGTGCCATCAGTGAGTTACAGGGAGAAGATGGCTACACCTTC
NA NA TRBJ2-3 TRBV5-6 CASSLDPDTQYF TGTGCCAGCAGCTTGGACCCGGATACGCAGTATTTT
NA NA TRBJ1-4 TRBV7-2 CASSLRAPEEKLFF TGTGCCAGCAGCCTCCGGGCCCCGGAGGAAAAACTGTTTTTT
NA NA TRBJ2-1 TRBV14 CASSQDMGIGEQFF TGTGCCAGCAGCCAAGATATGGGGATCGGTGAGCAGTTCTTC
NA NA TRBJ1-2 TRBV6-6 CASSPPGHNYGYTF TGTGCCAGCAGCCCCCCGGGCCATAACTATGGCTACACCTTC
many TRBD1 TRBJ2-3 TRBV11-3 CASSSGQGYDTQYF TGTGCCAGCAGCTCCGGACAGGGGTATGATACGCAGTATTTT